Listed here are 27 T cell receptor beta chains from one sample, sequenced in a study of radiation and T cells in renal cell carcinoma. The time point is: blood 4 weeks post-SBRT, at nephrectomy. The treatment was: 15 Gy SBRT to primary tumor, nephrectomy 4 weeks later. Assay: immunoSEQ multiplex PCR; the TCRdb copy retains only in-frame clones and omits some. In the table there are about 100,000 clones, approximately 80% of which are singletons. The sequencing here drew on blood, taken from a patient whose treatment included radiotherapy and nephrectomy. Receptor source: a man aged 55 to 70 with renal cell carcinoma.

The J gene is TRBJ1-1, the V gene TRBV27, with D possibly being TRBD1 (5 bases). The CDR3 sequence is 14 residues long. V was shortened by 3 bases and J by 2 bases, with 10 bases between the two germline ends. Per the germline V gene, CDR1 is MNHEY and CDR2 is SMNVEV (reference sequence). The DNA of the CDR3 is TGTGCCAGCAGTTTGGGTAGGGGAAACACTGAAGCTTTCTTT. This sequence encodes CASSLGRGNTEAFF.

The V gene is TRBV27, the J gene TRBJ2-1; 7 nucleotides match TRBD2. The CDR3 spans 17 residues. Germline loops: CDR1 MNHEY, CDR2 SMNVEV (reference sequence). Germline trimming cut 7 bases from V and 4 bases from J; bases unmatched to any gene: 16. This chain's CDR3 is CASIGHLGAGPYNEQFF. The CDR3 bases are TGTGCCAGCATCGGCCACTTAGGAGCGGGGCCTTACAATGAGCAGTTCTTC.

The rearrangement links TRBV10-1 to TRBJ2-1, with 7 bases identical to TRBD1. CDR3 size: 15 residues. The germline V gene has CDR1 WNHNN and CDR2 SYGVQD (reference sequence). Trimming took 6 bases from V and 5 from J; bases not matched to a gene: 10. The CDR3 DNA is TGCGCCAGCAGCACCGGGACAGCCGGCAACAATGAGCAGTTCTTC. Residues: CASSTGTAGNNEQFF.

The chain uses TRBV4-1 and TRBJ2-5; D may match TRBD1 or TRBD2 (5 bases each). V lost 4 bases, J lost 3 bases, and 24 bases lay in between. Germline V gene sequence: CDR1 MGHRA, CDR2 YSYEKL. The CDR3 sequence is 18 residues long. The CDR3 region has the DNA TGCGCCAGCAGCCGACTCCCGGGCCCCGGGACCACGGAAGAGACCCAGTACTTC. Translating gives CASSRLPGPGTTEETQYF.

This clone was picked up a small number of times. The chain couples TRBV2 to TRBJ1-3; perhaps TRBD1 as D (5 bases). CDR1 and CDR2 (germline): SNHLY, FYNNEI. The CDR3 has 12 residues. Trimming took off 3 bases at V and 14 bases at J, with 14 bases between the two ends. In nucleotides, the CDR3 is TGTGCCAGCAGTGATGGGACCTCTGGTTTATATTTT. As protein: CASSDGTSGLYF. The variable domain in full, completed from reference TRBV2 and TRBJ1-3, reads EPEVTQTPSHQVTQMGQEVILRCVPISNHLYFYWYRQILGQKVEFLVSFYNNEISEKSEIFDDQFSVERPDGSNFTLKIRSTKLEDSAMYFCASSDGTSGLYFGEGSWLTVV.

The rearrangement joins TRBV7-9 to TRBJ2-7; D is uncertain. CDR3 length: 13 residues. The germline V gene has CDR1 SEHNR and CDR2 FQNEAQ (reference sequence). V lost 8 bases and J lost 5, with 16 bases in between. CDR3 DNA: TGTGCCAGCCCCGGGTCCCTCCAAGACGAGCAGTACTTC. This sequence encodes CASPGSLQDEQYF. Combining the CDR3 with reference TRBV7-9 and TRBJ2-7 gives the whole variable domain DTGVSQNPRHKITKRGQNVTFRCDPISEHNRLYWYRQTLGQGPEFLTYFQNEAQLEKSRLLSDRFSAERPKGSFSTLEIQRTEQGDSAMYLCASPGSLQDEQYFGPGTRLTVT.

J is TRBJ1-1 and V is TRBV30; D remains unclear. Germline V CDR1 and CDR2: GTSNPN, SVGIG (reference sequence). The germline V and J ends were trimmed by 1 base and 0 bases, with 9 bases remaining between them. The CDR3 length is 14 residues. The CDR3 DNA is TGTGCCTGGAGTGCGGGTCCATTGAACACTGAAGCTTTCTTT. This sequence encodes CAWSAGPLNTEAFF. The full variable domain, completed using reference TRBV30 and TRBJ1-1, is SQTIHQWPATLVQPVGSPLSLECTVEGTSNPNLYWYRQAAGRGLQLLFYSVGIGQISSEVPQNLSASRPQDRQFILSSKKLLLSDSGFYLCAWSAGPLNTEAFFGQGTRLTVV.

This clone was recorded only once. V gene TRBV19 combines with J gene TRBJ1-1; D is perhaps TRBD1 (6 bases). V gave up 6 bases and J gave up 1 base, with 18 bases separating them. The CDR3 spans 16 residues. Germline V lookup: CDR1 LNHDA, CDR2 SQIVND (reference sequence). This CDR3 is CASRQQGGYGNTEAFF. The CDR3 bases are TGTGCCAGTAGACAACAGGGCGGGTACGGGAACACTGAAGCTTTCTTT.

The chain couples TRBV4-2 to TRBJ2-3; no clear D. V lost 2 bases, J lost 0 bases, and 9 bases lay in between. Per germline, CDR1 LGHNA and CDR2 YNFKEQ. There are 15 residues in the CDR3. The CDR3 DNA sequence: TGTGCCAGCAGCCAACATGCGCCTAGCACAGATACGCAGTATTTT. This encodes CASSQHAPSTDTQYF.

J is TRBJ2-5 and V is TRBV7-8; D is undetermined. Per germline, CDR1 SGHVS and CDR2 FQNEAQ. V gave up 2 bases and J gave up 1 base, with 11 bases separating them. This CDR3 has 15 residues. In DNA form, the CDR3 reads TGTGCCAGCAGCTTAAGGTCCGGGCGCCAAGAGACCCAGTACTTC. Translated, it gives CASSLRSGRQETQYF.

CDR3 in amino acids: CASSQATSGSTQYF. The CDR3 nucleotides read TGTGCCAGCAGCCAAGCGACTAGCGGGTCTACGCAGTATTTT. This chain connects TRBV5-4 to TRBJ2-3; 10 bases align to TRBD2. The CDR3 contains 14 residues. The ends lost 4 bases at V and 8 bases at J; junction bases unmatched: 7. The germline V gene has CDR1 SGHNT and CDR2 YYREEE (reference sequence). Full variable domain (rest looked up from reference TRBV5-4 and TRBJ2-3): ETGVTQSPTHLIKTRGQQVTLRCSSQSGHNTVSWYQQALGQGPQFIFQYYREEENGRGNFPPRFSGLQFPNYSSELNVNALELDDSALYLCASSQATSGSTQYFGPGTRLTVL.

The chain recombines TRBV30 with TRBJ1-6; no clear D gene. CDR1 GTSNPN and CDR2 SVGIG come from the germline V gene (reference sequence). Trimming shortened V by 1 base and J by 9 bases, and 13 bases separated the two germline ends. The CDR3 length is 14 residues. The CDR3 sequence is CAWSADLEGSPLHF. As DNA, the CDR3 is TGTGCCTGGAGTGCAGACCTCGAAGGTTCACCCCTCCACTTT.

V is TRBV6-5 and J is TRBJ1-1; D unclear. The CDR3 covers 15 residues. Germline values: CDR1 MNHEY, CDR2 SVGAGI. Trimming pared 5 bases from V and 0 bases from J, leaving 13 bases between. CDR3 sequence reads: CASSARTFMNTEAFF. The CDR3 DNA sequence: TGTGCCAGCAGTGCCCGGACGTTCATGAACACTGAAGCTTTCTTT.

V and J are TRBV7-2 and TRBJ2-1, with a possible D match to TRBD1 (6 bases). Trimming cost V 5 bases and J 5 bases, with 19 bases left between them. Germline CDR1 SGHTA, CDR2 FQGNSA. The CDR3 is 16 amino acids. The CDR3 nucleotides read TGTGCCAGCAGCGTTCGGATAGGGGGAAGGAACAATGAGCAGTTCTTC. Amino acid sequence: CASSVRIGGRNNEQFF.

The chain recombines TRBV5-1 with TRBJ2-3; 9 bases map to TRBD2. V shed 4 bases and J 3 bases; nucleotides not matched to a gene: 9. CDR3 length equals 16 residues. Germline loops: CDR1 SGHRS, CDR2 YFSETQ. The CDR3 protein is CASSPSAGGATDTQYF. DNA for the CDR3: TGCGCCAGCAGCCCATCAGCGGGAGGTGCGACAGATACGCAGTATTTT.

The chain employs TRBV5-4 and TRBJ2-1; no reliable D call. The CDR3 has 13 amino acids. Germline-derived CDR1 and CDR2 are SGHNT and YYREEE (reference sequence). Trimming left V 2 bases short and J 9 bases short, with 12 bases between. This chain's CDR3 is CASSLLGYVEQFF. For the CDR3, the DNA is TGTGCCAGCAGCTTATTGGGGTATGTTGAGCAGTTCTTC.

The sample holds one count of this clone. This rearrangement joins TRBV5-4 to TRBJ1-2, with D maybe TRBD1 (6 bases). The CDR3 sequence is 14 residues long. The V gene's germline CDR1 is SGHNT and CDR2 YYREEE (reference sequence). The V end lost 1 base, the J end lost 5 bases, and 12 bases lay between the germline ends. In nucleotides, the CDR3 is TGTGCCAGCAGCTTGCCAGGGGTGTCTTATGGCTACACCTTC. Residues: CASSLPGVSYGYTF.

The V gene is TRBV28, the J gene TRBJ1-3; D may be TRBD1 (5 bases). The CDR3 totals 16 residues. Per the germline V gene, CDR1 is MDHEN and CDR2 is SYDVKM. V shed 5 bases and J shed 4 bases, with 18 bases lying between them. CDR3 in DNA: TGTGCCAGCAGTCGAGAACTAGGGGCTTGGGGAAACACCATATATTTT. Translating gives CASSRELGAWGNTIYF.

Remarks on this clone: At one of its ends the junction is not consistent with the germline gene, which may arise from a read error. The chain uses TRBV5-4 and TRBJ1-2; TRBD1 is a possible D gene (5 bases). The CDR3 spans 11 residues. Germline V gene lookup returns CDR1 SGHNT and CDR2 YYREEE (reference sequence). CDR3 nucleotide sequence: TGTGCCAGCAGCTTGGGGGACCCGGAGGTCTTC. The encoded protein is CASSLGDPEVF.

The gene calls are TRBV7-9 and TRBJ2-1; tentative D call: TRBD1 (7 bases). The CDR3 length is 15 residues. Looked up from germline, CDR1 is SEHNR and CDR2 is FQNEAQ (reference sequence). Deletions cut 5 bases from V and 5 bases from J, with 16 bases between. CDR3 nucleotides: TGTGCCAGCAGCCCCCAGGGGGGACGCAACAATGAGCAGTTCTTC. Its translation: CASSPQGGRNNEQFF.

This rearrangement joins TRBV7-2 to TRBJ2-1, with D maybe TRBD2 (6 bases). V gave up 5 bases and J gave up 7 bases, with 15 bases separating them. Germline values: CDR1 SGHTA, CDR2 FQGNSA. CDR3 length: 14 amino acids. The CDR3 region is CASSKGDWVNEQFF. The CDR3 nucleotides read TGTGCCAGCAGCAAAGGGGACTGGGTGAATGAGCAGTTCTTC.

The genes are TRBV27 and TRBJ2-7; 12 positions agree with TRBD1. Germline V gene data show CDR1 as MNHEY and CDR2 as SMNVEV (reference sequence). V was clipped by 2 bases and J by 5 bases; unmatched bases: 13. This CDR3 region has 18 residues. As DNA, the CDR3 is TGTGCCAGCAGTTTACTGGTGGGACAGGGGGCTCCGAGACACGAGCAGTACTTC. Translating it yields CASSLLVGQGAPRHEQYF.

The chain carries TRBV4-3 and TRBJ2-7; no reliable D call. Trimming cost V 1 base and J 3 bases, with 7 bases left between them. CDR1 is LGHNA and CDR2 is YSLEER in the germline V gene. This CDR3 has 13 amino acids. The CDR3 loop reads CASSQGSDYEQYF. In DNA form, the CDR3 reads TGCGCCAGCAGCCAAGGGTCAGACTACGAGCAGTACTTC.

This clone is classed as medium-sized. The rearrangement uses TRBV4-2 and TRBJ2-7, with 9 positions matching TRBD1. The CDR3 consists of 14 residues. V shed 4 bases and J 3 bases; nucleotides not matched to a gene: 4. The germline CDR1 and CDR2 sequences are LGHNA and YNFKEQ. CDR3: CASSRGQGNYEQYF. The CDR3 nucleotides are TGTGCCAGCAGCCGGGGACAGGGCAACTACGAGCAGTACTTC.

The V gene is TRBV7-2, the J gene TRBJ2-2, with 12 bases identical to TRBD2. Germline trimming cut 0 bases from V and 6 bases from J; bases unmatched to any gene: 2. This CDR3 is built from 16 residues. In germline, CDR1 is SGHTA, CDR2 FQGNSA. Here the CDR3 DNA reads TGTGCCAGCAGCTTAGCGCTAGCGGGAGGGTCCGGGGAGCTGTTTTTT. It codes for CASSLALAGGSGELFF.

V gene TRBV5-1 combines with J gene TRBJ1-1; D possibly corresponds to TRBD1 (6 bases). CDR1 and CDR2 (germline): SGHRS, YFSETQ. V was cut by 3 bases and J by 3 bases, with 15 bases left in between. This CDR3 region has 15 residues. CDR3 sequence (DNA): TGCGCCAGCAGCTCTGCGAGGGGGAGGCACACTGAAGCTTTCTTT. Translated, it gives CASSSARGRHTEAFF.

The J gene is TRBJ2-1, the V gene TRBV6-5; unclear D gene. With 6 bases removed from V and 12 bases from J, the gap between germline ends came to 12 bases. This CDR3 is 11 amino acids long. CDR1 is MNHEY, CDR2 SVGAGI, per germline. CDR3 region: CASRSAASQFF. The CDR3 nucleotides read TGTGCCAGCAGGTCAGCAGCGTCGCAGTTCTTC.